This TCR beta chain was found in a study of blood T cell repertoires in COVID-19. Study at large: The United States, Italy and Spain supplied acute and convalescent COVID-19 samples. Sample material is recorded as cDNA or gDNA derived from T cells, B-cell-depleted T cells, or PBMCs.

The CDR3 contains 16 residues. Per the germline V gene, CDR1 is LGHNT and CDR2 is FRNRAP. V shed 4 bases, J shed 1 base, and the junction held 7 bases outside the gene matches. Under the authors' procedure: Amplifying reference gene primers gave estimates of nucleated cell counts. Profiling relied on immunoSEQ multiplex PCR, and the TCRdb table lists in-frame clones only, not all of them. V, J and clone size derive from that table, while D and trimming were established from the DNA sequence. The sample includes around 41,000 clones, 88% of them seen just once. Sequencing was performed on peripheral blood. The chain couples TRBV12-5 to TRBJ2-1; the match to TRBD1 covers 7 bases. This TCR derives from a human donor in a cohort sampled during active COVID-19. The CDR3 sequence is CASGSTGLYSYNEQFF. The CDR3 coding sequence is TGTGCTAGTGGTTCGACAGGGCTTTATTCCTACAATGAGCAGTTCTTC.